This TCR beta chain was captured by sequencing in a study of blood T cell repertoires in COVID-19 (dated by TCRdb to about 2020). Looking at the study overall: Samples from collaborators originated in the United States, Italy and Spain and spanned both the acute and convalescent phases of COVID-19. The prospective study material was composed of cDNA or gDNA derived from T cells, B-cell-depleted T cells, or PBMCs. The dataset comprised deeply sampled blood TCRbeta repertoires from subjects exposed to, actively infected with, or recovered from COVID-19. The repertoires were released in a freely available public database intended as a resource for research on the immune response to SARS-CoV-2. Samples were obtained from the ongoing ImmuneRACE study (first 160 participants) and from approximately 1,200 subjects provided by 6 global collaborators. The sample metadata nearly always contained a de-identified subject ID, COVID-19 status, age in years and sex. HLA class I and class II types, where available, came from metadata supplied by the sample provider rather than from assay-based typing.

CDR1 and CDR2 are drawn from the germline V gene: SGHDN, FVKESK. Trimming removed 3 bases from V and 8 bases from J, leaving 10 bases between the germline ends. Inclusive of the bounding cysteine and phenylalanine, the CDR3 is 12 residues long. CDR3 DNA is the only sequence kept; it has 36 bases, read in frame from the first base. In the prospective study, participants were roughly 18 to 95 years old, resided in 24 geographic areas of the United States, and were enrolled through a virtual design. Cohort assignment in the prospective study relied on participant-reported clinical history from a screening survey and a study questionnaire. ImmuneRACE Cohort 3 recovered participants were defined by two consecutive negative NP/OP PCR tests, healthcare professional clearance, or symptom resolution. In the prospective study, mobile phlebotomists collected whole blood, serum and a nasopharyngeal or oropharyngeal swab from each participant. Additional blood draws and questionnaires over an approximately 2-month period could optionally be provided by prospective study participants. Blood samples from the prospective study were shipped frozen or at room temperature prior to DNA extraction.

This clone was found once. This clone's antigen is unknown. Base qualities are not at hand, and no much larger clone is one base apart. The sample has other DNA sequences that encode this CDR3 too. Overall study outcomes, separate from this receptor: How much clinical and demographic metadata was included differed by source and by participant, and the metadata was provided uncurated.

TCRbeta CDR3 regions were amplified from genomic DNA by means of the immunoSEQ Assay, a bias-controlled multiplex PCR. As for how the authors treated the data: Within the assay, amplification of reference gene primers was used to estimate how many nucleated cells each sample contained. To quantify the absolute abundance of each unique TCRbeta CDR3 rearrangement, sequence reads were collapsed and filtered. For each sample, productive Simpson clonality was calculated by taking the square root of Simpson's diversity index across productive rearrangements. This is the immuneACCESS table as TCRdb keeps it, with only in-frame sequences that have V and J called. A part of the clones is gone; compared with another copy, unresolved V genes explain less than half, and the rest is unexplained. V and J calls plus clone size are reproduced from that table; the DNA served to infer D and trimming. The table for this sample lists some 180,000 clones; about 85% of them were counted only once. 6% to 6.5% of the sample comes from the top ten.

The sequencing sample was made of PBMCs or T cells enriched from blood (not recorded which). The origin of this receptor is a man between 40 and 49 years old who had recovered from COVID-19. Here the chain combines TRBV14 and TRBJ1-2, with no reliable assignment of the D segment. The CDR3 region reads CASSQAGEGYTF. In nucleotides, the sequence is TGTGCCAGCAGCCAGGCCGGGGAGGGCTACACCTTC.